These T cell receptor beta chains were read from a single sample in a study of early T cells in non-severe SARS-CoV-2 infection. TCRdb re-analysed the 5' RACE reads in MiXCR, keeping a single row per CDR3 protein. This sample has roughly 69,000 distinct CDR3 sequences, with 9.5% found just once. The sequenced sample was whole blood. Every receptor here comes from an adult who was a healthcare worker with PCR-confirmed SARS-CoV-2 infection or an uninfected control (not recorded which). Each CDR3 is given with its conserved first and last residue. Fields, in order: J gene, D gene, clone size, V gene, CDR3 protein, CDR3 DNA. A D gene is named only where the DNA matches it firmly. Part of the rows lack a size; the others show once, few, many or a class for expanded clones.

J gene: TRBJ1-3
D gene: NA
clone size: many
V gene: TRBV14
CDR3 protein: CASSQDTGGVSGNTIYF
CDR3 DNA: TGTGCCAGCAGCCAAGATACCGGGGGGGTCTCTGGAAACACCATATATTTT

J gene: TRBJ2-7
D gene: NA
clone size: few
V gene: TRBV3-1
CDR3 protein: CASSSSEWGSYEQYF
CDR3 DNA: TGTGCCAGCAGCTCCAGCGAATGGGGCTCCTACGAGCAGTACTTC

J gene: TRBJ1-2
D gene: NA
clone size: few
V gene: TRBV20-1
CDR3 protein: CSARGIPGDYGYTF
CDR3 DNA: TGCAGTGCTAGAGGTATTCCGGGGGACTATGGCTACACCTTC

J gene: TRBJ2-1
D gene: NA
clone size: many
V gene: TRBV7-2
CDR3 protein: CASSEQGARMGGEQFF
CDR3 DNA: TGTGCCAGCAGCGAACAGGGAGCTAGGATGGGAGGTGAGCAGTTCTTC

J gene: TRBJ2-7
D gene: NA
clone size: many
V gene: TRBV28
CDR3 protein: CASSSQGPDYEQYF
CDR3 DNA: TGTGCCAGCAGCTCCCAGGGACCGGACTACGAGCAGTACTTC

J gene: TRBJ2-7
D gene: TRBD2
clone size: few
V gene: TRBV18
CDR3 protein: CASSHGTSGAYYEQYF
CDR3 DNA: TGTGCCAGCTCACACGGGACTAGCGGGGCCTACTACGAGCAGTACTTC

J gene: TRBJ1-2
D gene: TRBD1
clone size: NA
V gene: TRBV10-3
CDR3 protein: CAISDIYRDRRGYTF
CDR3 DNA: TGTGCCATCAGTGACATCTACCGGGACAGAAGAGGCTACACCTTC

J gene: TRBJ2-2
D gene: TRBD1
clone size: NA
V gene: TRBV25-1
CDR3 protein: CASSGTGQTNTGELFF
CDR3 DNA: TGTGCCAGCAGTGGTACGGGACAGACGAACACCGGGGAGCTGTTTTTT

J gene: TRBJ2-1
D gene: NA
clone size: NA
V gene: TRBV29-1
CDR3 protein: CSGRRGSDNEQFF
CDR3 DNA: TGCAGCGGCCGGAGAGGGAGCGACAATGAGCAGTTCTTC

J gene: TRBJ2-2
D gene: TRBD2
clone size: NA
V gene: TRBV7-3
CDR3 protein: CASSLRTSARPGELFF
CDR3 DNA: TGTGCCAGCAGCCTTAGGACTAGCGCCCGGCCCGGGGAGCTGTTTTTT

J gene: TRBJ2-7
D gene: TRBD1
clone size: many
V gene: TRBV7-9
CDR3 protein: CASSEQGWYEQYF
CDR3 DNA: TGTGCCAGCAGCGAACAGGGGTGGTACGAGCAGTACTTC

J gene: TRBJ1-5
D gene: TRBD1
clone size: many
V gene: TRBV16
CDR3 protein: CASSQWGQGNQPQHF
CDR3 DNA: TGTGCCAGCAGCCAATGGGGACAGGGAAATCAGCCCCAGCATTTT

J gene: TRBJ2-3
D gene: NA
clone size: many
V gene: TRBV11-2
CDR3 protein: CASSSSPGLESTDTQYF
CDR3 DNA: TGTGCCAGCAGCTCATCCCCGGGACTCGAATCCACAGATACGCAGTATTTT

J gene: TRBJ2-7
D gene: NA
clone size: NA
V gene: TRBV3-1
CDR3 protein: CASSLKNEQYF
CDR3 DNA: TGTGCCAGCAGCTTGAAGAACGAGCAGTACTTC

J gene: TRBJ2-4
D gene: TRBD1
clone size: NA
V gene: TRBV5-1
CDR3 protein: CASGSGTGMNIQYF
CDR3 DNA: TGCGCCAGCGGGTCCGGGACAGGGATGAACATTCAGTACTTC

J gene: TRBJ2-1
D gene: TRBD1
clone size: few
V gene: TRBV5-4
CDR3 protein: CASSFDRDHEQFF
CDR3 DNA: TGTGCCAGCAGCTTCGACAGGGATCATGAGCAGTTCTTC

J gene: TRBJ1-6
D gene: NA
clone size: NA
V gene: TRBV14
CDR3 protein: CASSQADRSIHF
CDR3 DNA: TGTGCCAGCAGCCAAGCCGACAGGAGCATCCACTTT

J gene: TRBJ2-2
D gene: NA
clone size: NA
V gene: TRBV19
CDR3 protein: CASSRASVGTGELFF
CDR3 DNA: TGTGCCAGTAGTCGAGCTAGCGTAGGGACCGGGGAGCTGTTTTTT

J gene: TRBJ1-6
D gene: TRBD1
clone size: NA
V gene: TRBV20-1
CDR3 protein: CSARGQGANSPLHF
CDR3 DNA: TGCAGTGCTAGAGGACAGGGGGCGAATTCACCCCTCCACTTT

J gene: TRBJ1-1
D gene: TRBD1
clone size: NA
V gene: TRBV6-6
CDR3 protein: CASRVQGQGHPEAFF
CDR3 DNA: TGTGCCAGCAGGGTACAGGGACAGGGCCACCCTGAAGCTTTCTTT

J gene: TRBJ2-3
D gene: TRBD2
clone size: many
V gene: TRBV7-8
CDR3 protein: CASSPKPSGSTDTQYF
CDR3 DNA: TGTGCCAGCAGCCCGAAACCTAGCGGGAGCACAGATACGCAGTATTTT

J gene: TRBJ2-7
D gene: TRBD1
clone size: many
V gene: TRBV3-1
CDR3 protein: CASSQEMTLPGQGVNEQYF
CDR3 DNA: TGTGCCAGCAGCCAAGAAATGACCCTTCCGGGACAGGGAGTCAACGAGCAGTACTTC

J gene: TRBJ2-1
D gene: NA
clone size: many
V gene: TRBV21-1
CDR3 protein: CASSPLDRGFSDREQFF
CDR3 DNA: TGTGCCAGCAGCCCACTGGATCGGGGGTTTTCGGACCGTGAGCAGTTCTTC

J gene: TRBJ1-2
D gene: TRBD1
clone size: NA
V gene: TRBV29-1
CDR3 protein: CSVGDSSYGYTF
CDR3 DNA: TGCAGCGTTGGGGACAGTTCGTATGGCTACACCTTC

J gene: TRBJ2-1
D gene: NA
clone size: many
V gene: TRBV7-2
CDR3 protein: CASSQTYPGNFVEQFF
CDR3 DNA: TGTGCCAGCAGCCAGACATATCCCGGAAATTTTGTTGAGCAGTTCTTC

J gene: TRBJ1-4
D gene: NA
clone size: NA
V gene: TRBV28
CDR3 protein: CASSFPGYALENEKLFF
CDR3 DNA: TGTGCCAGCAGTTTTCCAGGGTACGCCCTTGAGAATGAAAAACTGTTTTTT

J gene: TRBJ1-1
D gene: TRBD1
clone size: many
V gene: TRBV30
CDR3 protein: CAWNQDRGNTEAFF
CDR3 DNA: TGTGCCTGGAACCAGGACAGGGGAAACACTGAAGCTTTCTTT

J gene: TRBJ1-2
D gene: NA
clone size: many
V gene: TRBV4-2
CDR3 protein: CASSQDLTQGTGYTF
CDR3 DNA: TGTGCCAGCAGCCAAGATCTAACCCAGGGGACAGGCTACACCTTC

J gene: TRBJ2-3
D gene: TRBD2
clone size: many
V gene: TRBV4-1
CDR3 protein: CASSQDLTSGITDTQYF
CDR3 DNA: TGCGCCAGCAGCCAAGATTTAACTAGCGGGATCACAGATACGCAGTATTTT

J gene: TRBJ1-4
D gene: NA
clone size: many
V gene: TRBV12-3/TRBV12-4
CDR3 protein: CASRLSQWEKLFF
CDR3 DNA: TGTGCCAGCAGGCTGTCCCAGTGGGAAAAACTGTTTTTT

J gene: TRBJ2-1
D gene: NA
clone size: NA
V gene: TRBV6-2/TRBV6-3
CDR3 protein: CASRLRTEQFF
CDR3 DNA: TGTGCCAGTCGCCTGAGAACTGAGCAGTTCTTC

J gene: TRBJ1-5
D gene: NA
clone size: many
V gene: TRBV7-6
CDR3 protein: CASSLDPARGQPQHF
CDR3 DNA: TGTGCCAGCAGCTTAGACCCAGCACGGGGTCAGCCCCAGCATTTT

J gene: TRBJ2-5
D gene: NA
clone size: many
V gene: TRBV7-2
CDR3 protein: CASSFQGSDQETQYF
CDR3 DNA: TGTGCCAGCAGCTTCCAGGGAAGCGATCAAGAGACCCAGTACTTC

J gene: TRBJ1-1
D gene: NA
clone size: many
V gene: TRBV2
CDR3 protein: CASSADTGLTEAFF
CDR3 DNA: TGTGCCAGCAGTGCGGACACCGGATTGACTGAAGCTTTCTTT

J gene: TRBJ1-5
D gene: NA
clone size: few
V gene: TRBV19
CDR3 protein: CASTLDGHQPQHF
CDR3 DNA: TGTGCCAGTACCCTGGACGGCCATCAGCCCCAGCATTTT

J gene: TRBJ2-7
D gene: NA
clone size: many
V gene: TRBV30
CDR3 protein: CAWRTLEEQYF
CDR3 DNA: TGTGCCTGGAGGACTTTGGAGGAGCAGTACTTC

J gene: TRBJ1-1
D gene: NA
clone size: NA
V gene: TRBV12-3/TRBV12-4
CDR3 protein: CASSLEEGTEAFF
CDR3 DNA: TGTGCCAGCAGTTTAGAGGAGGGCACTGAAGCTTTCTTT

J gene: TRBJ1-1
D gene: NA
clone size: many
V gene: TRBV7-2
CDR3 protein: CASSLNRVATEAFF
CDR3 DNA: TGTGCCAGCAGCCTTAACAGGGTAGCCACTGAAGCTTTCTTT

J gene: TRBJ2-6
D gene: NA
clone size: many
V gene: TRBV7-2
CDR3 protein: CASSGRVSGANVLTF
CDR3 DNA: TGTGCCAGCAGCGGGAGAGTCTCTGGGGCCAACGTCCTGACTTTC

J gene: TRBJ2-3
D gene: NA
clone size: NA
V gene: TRBV7-9
CDR3 protein: CASSPSGPASTDTQYF
CDR3 DNA: TGTGCCAGCAGCCCCTCAGGGCCCGCGAGCACAGATACGCAGTATTTT

J gene: TRBJ1-2
D gene: NA
clone size: NA
V gene: TRBV4-1
CDR3 protein: CASSTGEGEAYGYTF
CDR3 DNA: TGCGCCAGCAGCACTGGGGAGGGGGAGGCCTATGGCTACACCTTC

J gene: TRBJ2-7
D gene: TRBD2
clone size: many
V gene: TRBV3-1
CDR3 protein: CASSRRLAGAYEQYF
CDR3 DNA: TGTGCCAGCAGCCGTAGACTAGCGGGAGCCTACGAGCAGTACTTC

J gene: TRBJ2-7
D gene: NA
clone size: many
V gene: TRBV30
CDR3 protein: CAWSEGVGDDEQYF
CDR3 DNA: TGTGCCTGGAGTGAAGGAGTTGGGGACGACGAGCAGTACTTC

J gene: TRBJ2-3
D gene: NA
clone size: many
V gene: TRBV5-1
CDR3 protein: CASSLDRGQSTDTQYF
CDR3 DNA: TGCGCCAGCAGCTTGGATAGAGGGCAAAGCACAGATACGCAGTATTTT

J gene: TRBJ2-5
D gene: TRBD2
clone size: few
V gene: TRBV7-2
CDR3 protein: CASSPRGGFQETQYF
CDR3 DNA: TGTGCCAGCAGCCCCCGGGGGGGCTTCCAAGAGACCCAGTACTTC

J gene: TRBJ2-5
D gene: NA
clone size: NA
V gene: TRBV3-1
CDR3 protein: CASSKRGYQETQYF
CDR3 DNA: TGTGCCAGCAGTAAACGGGGGTACCAAGAGACCCAGTACTTC

J gene: TRBJ1-1
D gene: NA
clone size: few
V gene: TRBV5-1
CDR3 protein: CASSAITGPFTEAFF
CDR3 DNA: TGCGCCAGCAGCGCAATTACAGGGCCGTTCACTGAAGCTTTCTTT

J gene: TRBJ1-1
D gene: NA
clone size: many
V gene: TRBV7-2
CDR3 protein: CASKRGARTEAFF
CDR3 DNA: TGTGCCAGCAAGCGGGGGGCAAGAACTGAAGCTTTCTTT

J gene: TRBJ2-7
D gene: TRBD1
clone size: many
V gene: TRBV7-9
CDR3 protein: CASSIGTALTYEQYF
CDR3 DNA: TGTGCCAGCAGCATTGGGACAGCTCTGACCTACGAGCAGTACTTC

J gene: TRBJ2-1
D gene: NA
clone size: few
V gene: TRBV11-1
CDR3 protein: CASSFRGNYNEQFF
CDR3 DNA: TGTGCCAGCAGCTTCCGGGGAAATTACAATGAGCAGTTCTTC

J gene: TRBJ1-1
D gene: NA
clone size: many
V gene: TRBV12-3/TRBV12-4
CDR3 protein: CASSLGVWGMNTEAFF
CDR3 DNA: TGTGCCAGCAGTTTGGGCGTGTGGGGAATGAACACTGAAGCTTTCTTT

J gene: TRBJ2-5
D gene: NA
clone size: many
V gene: TRBV5-1
CDR3 protein: CASSLDRSGETQYF
CDR3 DNA: TGCGCCAGCAGCTTGGACAGGTCGGGAGAGACCCAGTACTTC

J gene: TRBJ1-1
D gene: TRBD1
clone size: NA
V gene: TRBV29-1
CDR3 protein: CSVDDRVNTEAFF
CDR3 DNA: TGCAGCGTTGACGACAGGGTGAACACTGAAGCTTTCTTT

J gene: TRBJ1-4
D gene: NA
clone size: many
V gene: TRBV20-1
CDR3 protein: CSAGGRFF
CDR3 DNA: TGCAGTGCTGGGGGTCGGTTTTTT

J gene: TRBJ1-5
D gene: NA
clone size: many
V gene: TRBV19
CDR3 protein: CASSILAGGNQPQHF
CDR3 DNA: TGTGCCAGTAGTATCTTGGCTGGTGGCAATCAGCCCCAGCATTTT

J gene: TRBJ1-2
D gene: NA
clone size: many
V gene: TRBV7-9
CDR3 protein: CASSLLSGTNYGYTF
CDR3 DNA: TGTGCCAGCAGCTTATTGTCAGGGACCAACTATGGCTACACCTTC

J gene: TRBJ2-7
D gene: NA
clone size: many
V gene: TRBV4-1
CDR3 protein: CASSQGSEQYF
CDR3 DNA: TGCGCCAGCAGCCAAGGGTCCGAGCAGTACTTC

J gene: TRBJ2-3
D gene: TRBD2
clone size: NA
V gene: TRBV27
CDR3 protein: CASSLSASGVTDTQYF
CDR3 DNA: TGTGCCAGCAGTTTATCGGCTAGCGGGGTCACAGATACGCAGTATTTT

J gene: TRBJ2-2
D gene: NA
clone size: many
V gene: TRBV5-1
CDR3 protein: CASSLVPGANTGELFF
CDR3 DNA: TGCGCCAGCAGCTTGGTTCCGGGGGCGAACACCGGGGAGCTGTTTTTT

J gene: TRBJ1-3
D gene: NA
clone size: NA
V gene: TRBV9
CDR3 protein: CASSGSGDTIYF
CDR3 DNA: TGTGCCAGCAGCGGCAGTGGAGACACCATATATTTT